These T cell receptor beta chains were read from a single sample in a study of T cell changes during pregnancy in multiple sclerosis. The protocol was immunoSEQ multiplex PCR, while the TCRdb copy is restricted to in-frame clones and leaves out a portion. The sample consists of fewer than 95,000 clones, 90% to 95% of them appearing once. The material was peripheral blood, obtained in the first trimester of pregnancy. The receptor source for this set is a female donor with multiple sclerosis, enrolled in a pregnancy study. The CDR3 runs from the conserved cysteine through the conserved F or W. The D gene is left open where the match is weak. Expanded clones get a size class; other rows say once, few or many, or leave the size out.

clone_size j_call v_call d_call cdr3_nt cdr3_aa
NA TRBJ1-3 TRBV7-9 NA TGTGCCAGCAGCCCCACAGGGTTTGCTGGAAACACCATATATTTT CASSPTGFAGNTIYF
NA TRBJ1-6 TRBV7-9 TRBD1 TGTGCCAGCAGCTCGCGACAGGGTGGTAATTCACCCCTCCACTTT CASSSRQGGNSPLHF
NA TRBJ1-5 TRBV7-8 NA TGTGCCAGCAGCCTTAGCATCCAGCCCCAGCATTTT CASSLSIQPQHF
NA TRBJ1-1 TRBV11-2 NA TGTGCCAGCAGCCCCAGGCCTCCGCTCATGGAACCTGAAGCTTTCTTT CASSPRPPLMEPEAFF
NA TRBJ1-6 TRBV7-2 NA TGTGCCAGCAGGTCCCCCGGGCCCCAGGGCAATTCACCCCTCCACTTT CASRSPGPQGNSPLHF
NA TRBJ2-7 TRBV27 NA TGTGCCAGCATAGATACAGGGCGGGACGAGCAGTACTTC CASIDTGRDEQYF
NA TRBJ2-4 TRBV9 NA TGTGCCAGCAGCGTAGCTACGAGGGTTACGGACATTCAGTACTTC CASSVATRVTDIQYF
NA TRBJ2-7 TRBV5-1 TRBD1 TGCGCCAGCAGCTTGGTGGACAGGGCCCACGAGCAGTACTTC CASSLVDRAHEQYF
NA TRBJ1-5 TRBV6-6 TRBD1 TGTGCAGAAGGACAGGGTCGGGGCGATCAGCCCCAGCATTTT CAEGQGRGDQPQHF
NA TRBJ2-7 TRBV2 TRBD1 TGTGCCAGCGCGACAGGGGGCGCGTTAGAGCAGTACTTC CASATGGALEQYF
NA TRBJ1-6 TRBV30 NA TGTGCCTGGAGAACCGGACAGTCCAATAATTCACCCCTCCACTTT CAWRTGQSNNSPLHF
NA TRBJ2-7 TRBV9 NA TGTGCCAGCAGCGTAGGGGTCGGGGAATCCTCCTACGAGCAGTACTTC CASSVGVGESSYEQYF
NA TRBJ2-7 TRBV5-6 TRBD1 TGTGCCAGCAGCTTGACCCGACAGGGGTGGACCTACGAGCAGTACTTC CASSLTRQGWTYEQYF
NA TRBJ2-3 TRBV9 TRBD2 TGTGCCAGCAGCTATTTTAGGACTAGCGGTCCCCCTACAGATACGCAGTATTTT CASSYFRTSGPPTDTQYF
NA TRBJ1-1 TRBV15 NA TGTGCCACCAGCAGGGCTAACCCCCGGGACACTGAAGCTTTCTTT CATSRANPRDTEAFF
NA TRBJ2-5 TRBV7-9 NA TGTGCCAGCAGCTCTACAGAGTACCAAGAGACCCAGTACTTC CASSSTEYQETQYF
NA TRBJ2-6 TRBV19 TRBD1 TGTGCCAGCCGGGGTGGGACAGGGGGCGTCACTGGGGCCAACGTCCTGACTTTC CASRGGTGGVTGANVLTF
NA TRBJ2-1 TRBV7-6 TRBD2 TGTGCCAGCAGCTTAGTTCCAGCGGGGGCCAAGTACAATGAGCAGTTCTTC CASSLVPAGAKYNEQFF
NA TRBJ2-1 TRBV11-3 TRBD1 TGTGCCAGCAGCTTAGGGGGACAGAACAATGAGCAGTTCTTC CASSLGGQNNEQFF
NA TRBJ1-2 TRBV28 TRBD1 TGTGCCAGCAGAATTGGGGGACAGGGCGTAAGCTACACCTTC CASRIGGQGVSYTF
NA TRBJ2-3 TRBV9 TRBD2 TGTGCCAGCAGCGTAGACGCTAGCGGGGGGACAGATACGCAGTATTTT CASSVDASGGTDTQYF
NA TRBJ2-5 TRBV7-7 TRBD2 TGTGCTAGCAGCTCTACCTTTAGCGGGGGAGAGACCCAGTACTTC CASSSTFSGGETQYF
NA TRBJ2-3 TRBV9 TRBD1 TGTGCCAGCAGCCGCACAGGGGACCCAGATACGCAGTATTTT CASSRTGDPDTQYF
NA TRBJ2-3 TRBV11-2 TRBD2 TGTGCCAGCAGCTTTCTTACGGGGGGGATCACAGATACGCAGTATTTT CASSFLTGGITDTQYF
NA TRBJ2-3 TRBV5-6 TRBD2 TGTGCCAGCAGCTTGCCTACTAGCGGGGGACTCGCTATCACGCAGTATTTT CASSLPTSGGLAITQYF
NA TRBJ1-1 TRBV7-9 NA TGTGCCAGCAGCCCTACGGGGGGGCGTCGACGCTATGAAGCTTTCTTT CASSPTGGRRRYEAFF
NA TRBJ1-2 TRBV19 TRBD1 TGTGCCAGTGTACAGGACAGGGGGAATTATGGCTACACCTTC CASVQDRGNYGYTF
NA TRBJ2-7 TRBV5-6 TRBD1 TGTGCCAGCAGCCCGCTGGGGACAGGGGCCCACGAGCAGTACTTC CASSPLGTGAHEQYF
NA TRBJ1-1 TRBV29-1 NA TGCAGCGCCCCGGAGGGGAACACTGAAGCTTTCTTT CSAPEGNTEAFF
NA TRBJ1-4 TRBV29-1 NA TGCAGCGTTTGGGCAGAGGGAAAACTGTTTTTT CSVWAEGKLFF
NA TRBJ2-7 TRBV5-8 TRBD2 TGTGCCAGCAGCCGCGTTTTCGGGGGGGAGCAGTACTTC CASSRVFGGEQYF
once TRBJ2-5 TRBV15 NA TGTGCCACCAGCTCTATCCCGAGGGCCGAGACCCAGTACTTC CATSSIPRAETQYF
NA TRBJ1-2 TRBV15 TRBD1 TGTGCCACCAGCCGTAGCAGGGGGGTCTATGGCTACACCTTC CATSRSRGVYGYTF
NA TRBJ1-3 TRBV25-1 NA TGTGCCAGCAGTGTAATCAGGGGAAGCTCTGGAAACACCATATATTTT CASSVIRGSSGNTIYF
NA TRBJ1-5 TRBV19 NA TGTGCCAGTACCCCACAGGGAAATCAGCCCCAGCATTTT CASTPQGNQPQHF
NA TRBJ1-5 TRBV27 NA TGTGCCAGCAGTATACTACCAGATCAGCCCCAGCATTTT CASSILPDQPQHF
NA TRBJ1-3 TRBV5-5 NA TGTGCCAGCAGCTTGGTTCGCGGGACTGGAAACACCATATATTTT CASSLVRGTGNTIYF
NA TRBJ1-6 TRBV7-8 NA TGTGCCAGCAGCTTGGAGGCGTACTCCTATAATTCACCCCTCCACTTT CASSLEAYSYNSPLHF
NA TRBJ1-1 TRBV6-5 TRBD1 TGTGCCAGCAGTTTTGGGACAGGGGGAGGAACTGAAGCTTTCTTT CASSFGTGGGTEAFF
few TRBJ1-6 TRBV2 TRBD1 TGTGCCAGTTTAGGAACGGACAGGTCGACGGGACCCCTCCACTTT CASLGTDRSTGPLHF
NA TRBJ2-3 TRBV2 NA TGTGCCAGCAGTCCCTTGGGGGGAGAAGGAGATACGCAGTATTTT CASSPLGGEGDTQYF
few TRBJ1-1 TRBV14 NA TGTGCCAGCAGCCAAGTATTCGGGGGCACTGAAGCTTTCTTT CASSQVFGGTEAFF
once TRBJ1-6 TRBV6-4 NA TGTGCCAGCAGTGACTCGACGGGAGGAACTTCACCCCTCCACTTT CASSDSTGGTSPLHF
NA TRBJ2-7 TRBV2 NA TGTGCCAGCAGTGATACTGGGGGCCTCGGCTACGAGCAGTACTTC CASSDTGGLGYEQYF
few TRBJ2-2 TRBV5-1 TRBD1 TGCGCCAGCAGCATAGACAGGGTTGTGCTGTTTTTT CASSIDRVVLFF